This T cell receptor beta chain was captured in a study of CD8 T cells in Susac syndrome. Study-level background: Patients with Susac syndrome were therapy-naive, on corticosteroids, or on intravenous immunoglobulin alone at the time that blood was drawn.

Germline trimming cut 0 bases from V and 2 bases from J; bases unmatched to any gene: 11. Germline CDR1 reads LGHDT; CDR2 reads YNNKEL (reference sequence). The CDR3 contains 19 residues. As concerns this clonotype: What it binds is unknown.

RNA, at roughly 0.45 to 1 ug, was reverse transcribed with random hexamers. Using its own MiXCR run on the immunoSEQ multiplex PCR reads, TCRdb lists one record per CDR3 protein. The sample yields under 200,000 distinct CDR3 sequences, around 96% seen once. Overall study findings and caveats: The CD4+ T cell repertoires from Susac syndrome exhibited no clonal expansion. Only a relatively small number of individuals were included in the TCR sequencing and HLA analysis.

The Susac syndrome patients fit the recently defined diagnostic criteria for definite or probable disease. J is TRBJ2-2 and V is TRBV3-1, with 8 bases that match TRBD1. The TCR sequence derives from a human donor with Susac syndrome. The sequencing sample was made of CD4+ T cells from PBMCs. The chain's CDR3 is CASSQEVRTGSFNTGELFF. DNA for the CDR3: TGTGCCAGCAGCCAAGAGGTCCGGACAGGGAGCTTTAACACCGGGGAGCTGTTTTTT. The variable domain in full, completed from reference TRBV3-1 and TRBJ2-2, reads DTAVSQTPKYLVTQMGNDKSIKCEQNLGHDTMYWYKQDSKKFLKIMFSYNNKELIINETVPNRFSPKSPDKAHLNLHINSLELGDSAVYFCASSQEVRTGSFNTGELFFGEGSRLTVL.